This T cell receptor beta chain was sequenced for a study of T cells in Graves' hyperthyroidism and ophthalmopathy. The CDR3 runs 15 residues. Germline V gene lookup returns CDR1 KGHSH and CDR2 LQKENI. This clonotype was detected a few times. The germline gene is not matched at one end of the junction; a read error may be the cause. Patients aged 18 to 65 had newly diagnosed hyperthyroidism that had lasted under 2 months. RNA transcripts yielded amplified TCR beta CDR3 regions. The TCR CDR3 was amplified in a first-round RT-PCR using the HTBI primer set. MiXCR was run by TCRdb on the multiplex PCR reads, yielding one entry per CDR3 protein. The repertoire consists of a few hundred thousand distinct CDR3 sequences, with roughly an eighth occurring once and the leading ten covering 17%.

The receptor comes from a woman between 18 and 30 years old with Graves' hyperthyroidism. Sample: blood. The chain is built from TRBV18 and TRBJ1-2; weak D call: TRBD1 (5 bases). CDR3 loop: CVSSLLGEGYYGYTF. CDR3 sequence (DNA): TGTGTCAGCTCACTTCTGGGGGAAGGCTACTATGGCTACACCTTC.